What follows are 26 T cell receptor beta chains derived from one specimen sequenced in a study of PD-L1 blockade in urothelial cancer. This sample's time point: peripheral blood 6 weeks after treatment start. Clones were sequenced by immunoSEQ multiplex PCR, and TCRdb holds only the in-frame ones, with some missing. This sample carries approximately 91,000 clones, 70% to 90% of them seen once, and the ten largest clones take around 8%. This specimen was PBMCs, taken around atezolizumab (anti-PD-L1) treatment. All receptors come from a man aged 70-80 years with urothelial cancer.

This clone was picked up a small number of times. V is TRBV19 and J is TRBJ2-3, with D tentatively TRBD2 (5 bases). The CDR3 has 14 amino acids. CDR1 is LNHDA, CDR2 SQIVND, per germline (reference sequence). The V end lost 5 bases, the J end lost 5 bases, and 14 bases lay between the germline ends. This CDR3 reads CASSAGLSQDTQYF. CDR3 DNA: TGTGCCAGTAGTGCCGGACTTTCTCAAGATACGCAGTATTTT.

For the CDR3, the DNA is TGCAGCGTTGAAGGTCAGGGACAGGGGATAAATGGCTACACCTTC. Protein: CSVEGQGQGINGYTF. The chain is built from TRBV29-1 and TRBJ1-2, with 10 bases lining up with TRBD1. V lost 1 base and J lost 6; bases outside the gene matches: 8. The CDR3 is 15 residues long. CDR1 SQVTM and CDR2 ANQGSEA come from the germline V gene.

This clone turned up a few times. The rearrangement uses TRBV7-2 and TRBJ2-3; 9 bases are shared with TRBD2. The J segment lost 8 bases and the V segment lost 6 bases, leaving 3 bases of the junction unmatched. The CDR3 covers 12 residues. CDR1 is SGHTA, CDR2 FQGNSA, per germline. The CDR3 sequence: CASRLAGSTQYF. In DNA form, the CDR3 reads TGTGCCAGCAGGCTAGCGGGGTCTACGCAGTATTTT.

The chain uses TRBV6-1 and TRBJ1-1; perhaps TRBD1 as D (5 bases). The length of the CDR3 is 15 residues. The V and J ends lost 0 bases and 4 bases respectively, with 12 bases between them. Germline-derived CDR1 and CDR2 are MNHNS and SASEGT. This chain's CDR3 is CASSEAMGRGTEAFF. The CDR3 nucleotides read TGTGCCAGCAGTGAAGCGATGGGGCGAGGCACTGAAGCTTTCTTT.

The chain has TRBV5-6 and TRBJ2-3; 10 nucleotides match TRBD2. The CDR3 length is 17 residues. The ends lost 4 bases at V and 6 bases at J; junction bases unmatched: 14. Per germline, CDR1 SGHDT and CDR2 YYEEEE. In DNA, the CDR3 is TGTGCCAGCAGCCATGCCCCTAGCGGGAGTACGCGGGATACGCAGTATTTT. This gives the protein CASSHAPSGSTRDTQYF. The full variable domain, completed using reference TRBV5-6 and TRBJ2-3, is DAGVTQSPTHLIKTRGQQVTLRCSPKSGHDTVSWYQQALGQGPQFIFQYYEEEERQRGNFPDRFSGHQFPNYSSELNVNALLLGDSALYLCASSHAPSGSTRDTQYFGPGTRLTVL.

This chain uses TRBV19 with TRBJ1-4; TRBD1 matches at 7 bases. CDR1 and CDR2 from the germline V gene are LNHDA and SQIVND (reference sequence). Germline trimming cut 3 bases from V and 3 bases from J; bases unmatched to any gene: 7. CDR3 length: 16 residues. The CDR3 coding sequence is TGTGCCAGTAGTATCGACAGGGAGGCGGCTAATGAAAAACTGTTTTTT. The encoded protein is CASSIDREAANEKLFF. Full variable domain (rest looked up from reference TRBV19 and TRBJ1-4): DGGITQSPKYLFRKEGQNVTLSCEQNLNHDAMYWYRQDPGQGLRLIYYSQIVNDFQKGDIAEGYSVSREKKESFPLTVTSAQKNPTAFYLCASSIDREAANEKLFFGSGTQLSVL.

This clone was observed a few times. The rearrangement links TRBV7-8 to TRBJ2-5, with D perhaps TRBD1 (5 bases). This CDR3 has 15 residues. Trimming shortened V by 5 bases and J by 0 bases, and 13 bases separated the two germline ends. Germline assignment: CDR1 SGHVS and CDR2 FQNEAQ. The CDR3 bases are TGTGCCAGCAGCCACTATGACAGCTACCAAGAGACCCAGTACTTC. Amino acid sequence: CASSHYDSYQETQYF.

The rearrangement uses TRBV28 and TRBJ1-1; the D gene is possibly TRBD1 (5 bases). Trimming cost V 8 bases and J 4 bases, with 17 bases left between them. CDR3 length: 14 amino acids. From germline, CDR1 is MDHEN and CDR2 SYDVKM. The CDR3 bases are TGTGCCAGCGGGGGGGGAGAGGGGATCACTGAAGCTTTCTTT. It encodes CASGGGEGITEAFF.

This clone was seen more than once but under ten times. This chain joins TRBV5-1 and TRBJ1-2; 7 bases line up with TRBD1. This CDR3 is 14 amino acids long. V lost 5 bases, J lost 6 bases, and 10 bases stayed unmatched. Germline V lookup: CDR1 SGHRS, CDR2 YFSETQ. The chain's CDR3 is CASSSGQPVDGYTF. CDR3 sequence (DNA): TGCGCCAGCAGTTCGGGACAGCCAGTGGATGGCTACACCTTC.

This chain joins TRBV7-9 and TRBJ2-3; possible D gene TRBD1, 7 bases. The CDR3 spans 15 residues. Trimming pared 4 bases from V and 5 bases from J, leaving 16 bases between. Germline lookup yields CDR1 SEHNR and CDR2 FQNEAQ (reference sequence). CDR3 residues: CASSSWGTAGDTQYF. The CDR3 nucleotides are TGTGCCAGCAGCTCATGGGGGACAGCGGGAGATACGCAGTATTTT.

This clone was counted between two and nine times. The genes are TRBV5-5 and TRBJ2-7; perhaps TRBD2 as D (7 bases). The germline gives CDR1 SGHKS, CDR2 YYEKEE (reference sequence). The CDR3 has 14 residues. The V end was cut by 0 bases, the J end by 7 bases, with 14 bases between. The DNA for the CDR3 is TGTGCCAGCAGCTTGGGCGGGGGCACGGGAGAGCAGTACTTC. Amino acid sequence: CASSLGGGTGEQYF. Complete variable domain (other parts from reference TRBV5-5 and TRBJ2-7): DAGVTQSPTHLIKTRGQQVTLRCSPISGHKSVSWYQQVLGQGPQFIFQYYEKEERGRGNFPDRFSARQFPNYSSELNVNALLLGDSALYLCASSLGGGTGEQYFGPGTRLTVT.

CDR3 sequence: CASSLKTSGYNEQFF. The CDR3 DNA follows: TGTGCCAGCAGCTTAAAGACTAGCGGGTACAATGAGCAGTTCTTC. The J gene is TRBJ2-1, the V gene TRBV11-1, with TRBD2 matching over 10 bases. Germline V gene data show CDR1 as SGHAT and CDR2 as FQDESV (reference sequence). The length of the CDR3 is 15 residues. J lost 4 bases, V lost 2 bases, and 2 bases had no gene match.

The chain joins TRBV11-1 to TRBJ2-1; D remains ambiguous. Germline-derived CDR1 and CDR2 are SGHAT and FQDESV (reference sequence). V lost 3 bases and J 6 bases, leaving 9 bases between the germline ends. CDR3 length: 13 amino acids. The CDR3 DNA reads TGTGCCAGCAGCTTGGAGCAGTCCAATGAGCAGTTCTTC. Its protein product is CASSLEQSNEQFF.

The chain uses TRBV21-1 and TRBJ2-2; TRBD1, the table's D call, lacks a check against the DNA. TRBV21-1 is an annotated pseudogene. The CDR3 covers 17 residues. CDR3 loop: CASSKARDRVCTGELFF. In DNA form, the CDR3 reads TGTGCCAGCAGCAAAGCGCGGGACAGGGTATGTACCGGGGAGCTGTTTTTT.

The chain is built from TRBV19 and TRBJ1-5, with 8 bases that match TRBD1. V trimming: 9 bases; J trimming: 7 bases; junction bases outside the gene matches: 8. The CDR3 runs to 13 residues. Germline CDR1 reads LNHDA; CDR2 reads SQIVND (reference sequence). The DNA of the CDR3 is TGTGCCAGCAGAGGGACAGGAGGGCAGCCCCAGCATTTT. Residues: CASRGTGGQPQHF. Drawing the rest from reference TRBV19 and TRBJ1-5, the complete variable domain is DGGITQSPKYLFRKEGQNVTLSCEQNLNHDAMYWYRQDPGQGLRLIYYSQIVNDFQKGDIAEGYSVSREKKESFPLTVTSAQKNPTAFYLCASRGTGGQPQHFGDGTRLSIL.

This clone was recorded a few times. The chain uses TRBV5-1 and TRBJ2-7; 10 bases are a match to TRBD1. The CDR3 spans 14 residues. CDR1 SGHRS and CDR2 YFSETQ come from the germline V gene. Trimming cost V 6 bases and J 2 bases; bases outside gene matches: 5. The DNA for the CDR3 is TGCGCCAGCACCGCGGGACAGGGGACCTACGAGCAGTACTTC. Translation: CASTAGQGTYEQYF.

The rearrangement links TRBV7-8 to TRBJ2-1, with D possibly being TRBD2 (5 bases). Trimming left V 5 bases short and J 5 bases short, with 10 bases between. The CDR3 has 13 residues. Germline V gives CDR1 SGHVS, CDR2 FQNEAQ. The CDR3 coding sequence is TGTGCCAGCAGCACCCGGCGGGACAATGAGCAGTTCTTC. This translates into CASSTRRDNEQFF.

Note on this clone: Other DNA sequences of this sample code for an identical CDR3. The J gene is TRBJ2-3, the V gene TRBV9, with 7 bases matching TRBD1. The CDR3 totals 14 residues. V lost 2 bases and J lost 4; bases outside the gene matches: 4. CDR1 SGDLS and CDR2 YYNGEE come from the germline V gene. The CDR3 DNA is TGTGCCAGCAGCGTCGCAGGGGGATCAGATACGCAGTATTTT. It encodes CASSVAGGSDTQYF.

The V and J genes are TRBV7-8 and TRBJ2-7, with 7 bases lining up with TRBD1. Trimming took 5 bases from V and 6 from J; bases not matched to a gene: 16. The length of the CDR3 is 16 residues. The germline CDR1 and CDR2 sequences are SGHVS and FQNEAQ. The CDR3: CASSAPTGTATAEQYF. CDR3 bases: TGTGCCAGCAGCGCTCCTACAGGGACAGCTACAGCCGAGCAGTACTTC.

The chain links TRBV6-5 to TRBJ1-3; D is unresolved. This CDR3 contains 15 residues. V was pared by 4 bases and J by 0 bases, with 10 bases between. Germline V gene data show CDR1 as MNHEY and CDR2 as SVGAGI. The CDR3 reads CASSFRSNSGNTIYF. The CDR3, as DNA: TGTGCCAGCAGTTTTAGAAGTAACTCTGGAAACACCATATATTTT.

The J gene is TRBJ1-5, the V gene TRBV6-6, with 7 bases aligning to TRBD1. Germline V gene data show CDR1 as MNHNY and CDR2 as SVGAGI (reference sequence). The CDR3 sequence is 14 residues long. The junction had 3 bases not matched to a gene; V was cut back by 2 bases and J by 5 bases. The CDR3, as DNA: TGTGCCAGCAGTTACGACAGGGACGATCAGCCCCAGCATTTT. Translated, it gives CASSYDRDDQPQHF.

The rearrangement uses TRBV6-1 and TRBJ2-1; D might be TRBD1 (5 bases). CDR3 length: 14 amino acids. Germline V gives CDR1 MNHNS, CDR2 SASEGT. V dropped 5 bases and J dropped 5 bases, with 13 bases sitting between them. CDR3 nucleotides: TGTGCCAGCAGTTGGGGCAGCGAAGACAATGAGCAGTTCTTC. This encodes CASSWGSEDNEQFF.

The chain couples TRBV5-4 to TRBJ1-1; 7 bases match TRBD1. V trimming: 4 bases; J trimming: 5 bases; junction bases outside the gene matches: 8. The CDR3 spans 14 residues. The V gene's germline CDR1 is SGHNT and CDR2 YYREEE (reference sequence). The CDR3 here is CASSSTGDETEAFF. The CDR3 bases are TGTGCCAGCAGCAGCACAGGGGACGAGACTGAAGCTTTCTTT.

This CDR3 is CAWSQARDIQYF. The CDR3 region has the DNA TGTGCCTGGAGTCAGGCCCGCGACATTCAGTACTTC. This chain links TRBV30 with TRBJ2-4, with no clear D. CDR3 length: 12 residues. Germline V gives CDR1 GTSNPN, CDR2 SVGIG (reference sequence). V was pared by 2 bases and J by 8 bases, with 10 bases between.

The CDR3 sequence: CASSGRQANEQFF. CDR3 DNA sequence: TGCGCCAGCAGTGGGCGACAGGCGAATGAGCAGTTCTTC. The gene calls are TRBV10-2 and TRBJ2-1; D might be TRBD1 (6 bases). The CDR3 is 13 residues long. Germline CDR1 WSHSY, CDR2 SAAADI. Trimming took 4 bases from V and 7 from J, leaving 11 bases between them.

V and J are TRBV10-3 and TRBJ2-2, with TRBD2 matching over 9 bases. Losses at the gene ends were 10 bases for V and 5 bases for J; bases not matched to a gene: 2. The CDR3 extends over 12 amino acids. Per the germline V gene, CDR1 is ENHRY and CDR2 is SYGVKD. Here the CDR3 reads CASAGGTGELFF. The CDR3 nucleotides are TGTGCCAGCGCGGGGGGGACCGGGGAGCTGTTTTTT.